The 10 T cell receptor beta chains reported below all come from one sample, sequenced in a study of human T cells and chemical hapten exposure. TCRdb reprocessed the RACE reads via MiXCR and lists one record per CDR3 protein. The data show tens of thousands of distinct CDR3 sequences, about 8.9% seen once. Regarding time point: patch test 2, 6 weeks after DPC sensitization. Documented treatment: therapeutic diphenylcyclopropenone sensitization with weekly scalp DPC. The input for sequencing was whole blood, taken in connection with sensitization to the hapten diphenylcyclopropenone (DPC). Receptors were obtained from a woman between 35 and 50 years old with alopecia areata. Some clones in this sample may be carry-over from other donors' samples.

This clonotype was counted ten times or more. This chain joins TRBV12-3 or TRBV12-4 and TRBJ1-2, with D unclear. The length of the CDR3 is 14 residues. The V end lost 5 bases, the J end lost 8 bases, and 18 bases lay between the germline ends. CDR3 amino acids: CASSRTVETRGYTF. CDR3 nucleotide sequence: TGTGCCAGCAGTAGGACGGTGGAGACGAGGGGCTACACCTTC.

This clonotype was detected many times. V is TRBV6-6 and J is TRBJ1-5; perhaps TRBD1 as D (6 bases). The CDR3 is 15 amino acids. The germline CDR1 and CDR2 sequences are MNHNY and SVGAGI (reference sequence). Trimming pared 5 bases from V and 4 bases from J, leaving 15 bases between. The CDR3 region is CASSPGAEPNQPQHF. The CDR3 DNA follows: TGTGCCAGCAGTCCAGGGGCCGAACCTAATCAGCCCCAGCATTTT.

This chain uses TRBV7-9 with TRBJ2-5, with 9 bases matching TRBD1. Germline V gives CDR1 SEHNR, CDR2 FQNEAQ (reference sequence). Germline trimming cut 5 bases from V and 6 bases from J; bases unmatched to any gene: 7. The CDR3 length is 14 residues. CDR3 DNA: TGTGCCAGCAGCCCCGGGACAGGGAGGCAGACCCAGTACTTC. Translated: CASSPGTGRQTQYF.

The table lists this clonotype with many counts. The chain recombines TRBV6-2 or TRBV6-3 with TRBJ2-5, with 9 bases matching TRBD1. The germline V gene encodes CDR1 MNHEY and CDR2 SVGEGT. Unmatched junction bases numbered 13, after V lost 6 bases and J lost 2 bases. The CDR3 runs 17 residues. The DNA for the CDR3 is TGTGCCAGCAGCTATGTCCCGGGACAGGGACGGCAAGAGACCCAGTACTTC. Translating gives CASSYVPGQGRQETQYF.

The rearrangement links TRBV14 to TRBJ2-1; D ambiguous. The CDR3 consists of 16 residues. V was shortened by 6 bases and J by 2 bases, with 17 bases between the two germline ends. The germline V gene encodes CDR1 SGHDN and CDR2 FVKESK. The CDR3 region is CASSPFTGFAYNEQFF. Written as DNA, the CDR3 is TGTGCCAGCAGTCCTTTTACGGGTTTTGCCTACAATGAGCAGTTCTTC.

At least ten counts were recorded for this clonotype. The chain couples TRBV20-1 to TRBJ2-7; D ambiguous. Germline V lookup: CDR1 DFQATT, CDR2 SNEGSKA (reference sequence). This CDR3 has 12 amino acids. V lost 0 bases and J 3 bases, leaving 6 bases between the germline ends. The CDR3 protein is CSARDPFYEQYF. The CDR3 bases are TGCAGTGCTAGAGACCCGTTCTACGAGCAGTACTTC.

This clonotype occurred many times. The J gene is TRBJ1-4, the V gene TRBV7-9; possible D gene TRBD1, 5 bases. Trimming left V 6 bases short and J 3 bases short, with 11 bases between. This CDR3 region has 14 residues. Germline CDR1 SEHNR, CDR2 FQNEAQ (reference sequence). DNA of the CDR3: TGTGCCAGCAGGGGACGGAGGGCTAATGAAAAACTGTTTTTT. Translating gives CASRGRRANEKLFF. The variable domain in full, completed from reference TRBV7-9 and TRBJ1-4, reads DTGVSQNPRHKITKRGQNVTFRCDPISEHNRLYWYRQTLGQGPEFLTYFQNEAQLEKSRLLSDRFSAERPKGSFSTLEIQRTEQGDSAMYLCASRGRRANEKLFFGSGTQLSVL.

The chain has TRBV2 and TRBJ2-3, with 7 nucleotides matching TRBD2. The ends lost 8 bases at V and 5 bases at J; junction bases unmatched: 7. In germline, CDR1 is SNHLY, CDR2 FYNNEI. The CDR3 covers 13 residues. For the CDR3, the DNA is TGTGCCAGCCTCAAAGGGAGGGGAGATACGCAGTATTTT. This encodes CASLKGRGDTQYF.

This clonotype was seen a handful of times. The chain has TRBV12-3 or TRBV12-4 and TRBJ1-1, with TRBD1 as a possible D gene (5 bases). Trimming pared 5 bases from V and 4 bases from J, leaving 17 bases between. This CDR3 comprises 15 residues. Here the CDR3 reads CASSPTSGRPTEAFF. The CDR3 nucleotides are TGTGCCAGCAGTCCCACTTCGGGACGGCCCACTGAAGCTTTCTTT.

The gene calls are TRBV3-1 and TRBJ1-5, with 7 positions matching TRBD1. The CDR3 covers 15 residues. Germline values: CDR1 LGHDT, CDR2 YNNKEL (reference sequence). Trimming at V came to 3 bases and at J to 3 bases, leaving 5 bases not matched to a gene. The CDR3 DNA follows: TGTGCCAGCAGCCAGAGGGGGACAGACAATCAGCCCCAGCATTTT. This codes for CASSQRGTDNQPQHF.